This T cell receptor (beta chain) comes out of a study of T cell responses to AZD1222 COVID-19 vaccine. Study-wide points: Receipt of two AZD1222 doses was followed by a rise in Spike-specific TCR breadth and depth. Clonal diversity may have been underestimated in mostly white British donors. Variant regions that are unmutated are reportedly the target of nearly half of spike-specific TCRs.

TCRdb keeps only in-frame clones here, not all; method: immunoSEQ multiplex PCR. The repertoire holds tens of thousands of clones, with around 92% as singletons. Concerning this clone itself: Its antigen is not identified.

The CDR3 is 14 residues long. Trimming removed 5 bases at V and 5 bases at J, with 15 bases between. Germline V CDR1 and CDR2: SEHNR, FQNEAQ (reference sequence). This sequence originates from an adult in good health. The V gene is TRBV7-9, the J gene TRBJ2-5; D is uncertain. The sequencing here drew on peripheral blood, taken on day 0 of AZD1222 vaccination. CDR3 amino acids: CASSIKTGVETQYF. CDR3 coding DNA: TGTGCCAGCAGCATAAAAACTGGGGTCGAGACCCAGTACTTC.